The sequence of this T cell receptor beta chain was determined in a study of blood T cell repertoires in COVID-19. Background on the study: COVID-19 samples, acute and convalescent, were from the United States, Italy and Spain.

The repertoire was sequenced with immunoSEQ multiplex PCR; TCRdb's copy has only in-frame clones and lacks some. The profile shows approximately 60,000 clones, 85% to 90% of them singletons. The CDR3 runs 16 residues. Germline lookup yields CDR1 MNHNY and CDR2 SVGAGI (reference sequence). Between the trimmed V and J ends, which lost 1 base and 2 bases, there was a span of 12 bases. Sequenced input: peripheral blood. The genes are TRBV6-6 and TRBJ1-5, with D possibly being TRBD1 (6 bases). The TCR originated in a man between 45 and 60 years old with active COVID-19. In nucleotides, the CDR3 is TGTGCCAGCAGTTACTTCCGGGGGGCTGGCAATCAGCCCCAGCATTTT. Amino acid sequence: CASSYFRGAGNQPQHF.